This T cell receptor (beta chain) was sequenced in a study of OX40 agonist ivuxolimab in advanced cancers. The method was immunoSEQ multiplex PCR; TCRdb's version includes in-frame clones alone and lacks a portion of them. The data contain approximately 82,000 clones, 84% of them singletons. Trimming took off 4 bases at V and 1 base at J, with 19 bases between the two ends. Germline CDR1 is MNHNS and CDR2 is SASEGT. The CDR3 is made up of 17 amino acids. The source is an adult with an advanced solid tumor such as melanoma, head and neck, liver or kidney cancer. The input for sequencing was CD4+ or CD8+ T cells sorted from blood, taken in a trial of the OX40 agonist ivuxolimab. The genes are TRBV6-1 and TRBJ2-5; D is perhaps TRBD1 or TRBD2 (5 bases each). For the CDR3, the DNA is TGTGCCAGCAGTGCCTCGGGCCTTGGGACCCTCCAAGAGACCCAGTACTTC. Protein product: CASSASGLGTLQETQYF.